The 29 T cell receptor beta chains below all came from one sample that was sequenced in a study of shared clonotypes between healthy human individuals (dated by TCRdb to 2019 to 2021). CD8 naive samples consisted of CD45RO-negative cells that were positively selected for CCR7, yielding a CD45RA+CCR7+ population without TemRA cells. Libraries were built with the immunoSEQ multiplex PCR assay. As stored in TCRdb, this immuneACCESS dataset retains in-frame rearrangements with V and J assigned. A fraction of the clones does not appear; measured against another copy, unresolved V genes explain less than half of the discrepancy, and the remainder lacks a known reason. Counted in this sample were about 2.2 million clones; just over 90% of them appeared once. The top ten constitute around 1.8% of the sample. Sample: naive CD8+ T cells from PBMCs. In the paper's terms, the cell subset or site label means: CD45RA+CCR7+. The receptors were sampled from a man between 18 and 29 years old in good health. Some clones in this sample may be carry-over from other donors' samples.

In regard to this clone: The same CDR3 can be traced to other DNA sequences in this sample. The chain employs TRBV4-3 and TRBJ2-7; possible D gene TRBD2, 5 bases. The CDR3 runs to 14 residues. Germline-derived CDR1 and CDR2 are LGHNA and YSLEER. With 0 bases removed from V and 2 bases from J, the gap between germline ends came to 8 bases. Here the CDR3 reads CASSQDTGAYEQYF. The CDR3 nucleotides read TGCGCCAGCAGCCAAGATACCGGGGCCTACGAGCAGTACTTC.

For this clone: Different DNA sequences within this sample yield the same CDR3. The rearrangement uses TRBV5-6 and TRBJ2-1; the D gene is possibly TRBD2 (6 bases). The CDR3 covers 15 residues. From germline, CDR1 is SGHDT and CDR2 YYEEEE. V shed 4 bases and J shed 0 bases, with 11 bases lying between them. The CDR3 loop is CASSLSGSSYNEQFF. The CDR3 DNA reads as TGTGCCAGCAGCCTTAGCGGTAGCTCCTACAATGAGCAGTTCTTC.

The gene calls are TRBV19 and TRBJ2-1; possible D gene TRBD1, 8 bases. The V and J ends lost 5 bases and 6 bases respectively, with 17 bases between them. This CDR3 region has 15 residues. CDR1 and CDR2 from the germline V gene are LNHDA and SQIVND (reference sequence). DNA for the CDR3: TGTGCCAGTAGTGAGGACAGGGAGGGCTCCAATGAGCAGTTCTTC. It codes for CASSEDREGSNEQFF.

The chain is built from TRBV13 and TRBJ2-7, with 11 nucleotides matching TRBD2. The CDR3 totals 15 residues. Germline loops: CDR1 PRHDT, CDR2 FYEKMQ (reference sequence). With V trimmed by 8 bases and J by 4 bases, 10 bases remained unmatched. CDR3 sequence reads: CASYPLGTSGYEQYF. CDR3 nucleotide sequence: TGTGCCAGCTACCCGCTTGGGACTAGCGGTTACGAGCAGTACTTC.

The rearrangement joins TRBV11-2 to TRBJ2-1, with a possible D match to TRBD1 (5 bases). The CDR3 totals 13 residues. The ends were cut back, 3 bases at V and 4 bases at J, with 7 bases in the middle. Germline loops: CDR1 SGHAT, CDR2 FQNNGV. The CDR3 is CASSFDRYNEQFF. For the CDR3, the DNA is TGTGCCAGCAGCTTTGACAGATACAATGAGCAGTTCTTC. The full variable domain, completed using reference TRBV11-2 and TRBJ2-1, is EAGVAQSPRYKIIEKRQSVAFWCNPISGHATLYWYQQILGQGPKLLIQFQNNGVVDDSQLPKDRFSAERLKGVDSTLKIQPAKLEDSAVYLCASSFDRYNEQFFGPGTRLTVL.

This chain uses TRBV7-8 with TRBJ2-7; possible D gene TRBD2, 6 bases. V was shortened by 0 bases and J by 2 bases, with 11 bases between the two germline ends. The germline V gene has CDR1 SGHVS and CDR2 FQNEAQ. This CDR3 contains 15 residues. CDR3 region: CASSLAPGLTYEQYF. For the CDR3, the DNA is TGTGCCAGCAGCTTAGCGCCGGGACTCACCTACGAGCAGTACTTC.

V gene TRBV6-5 combines with J gene TRBJ1-2, with D maybe TRBD1 (5 bases). The germline V and J ends were trimmed by 2 bases and 4 bases, with 14 bases remaining between them. The length of the CDR3 is 15 residues. The germline V gene has CDR1 MNHEY and CDR2 SVGAGI. CDR3 sequence reads: CASSYGAGQSYGYTF. In nucleotides, the CDR3 is TGTGCCAGCAGTTACGGTGCAGGGCAGAGCTATGGCTACACCTTC.

The genes are TRBV27 and TRBJ2-7; TRBD1 matches at 8 bases. Germline trimming cut 3 bases from V and 3 bases from J; bases unmatched to any gene: 4. Germline V gene lookup returns CDR1 MNHEY and CDR2 SMNVEV (reference sequence). This CDR3 spans 14 amino acids. CDR3 in amino acids: CASSLGQADYEQYF. In nucleotides, the CDR3 is TGTGCCAGCAGTTTGGGACAGGCGGACTACGAGCAGTACTTC.

There are a few counts of this clone. Other DNA sequences in this specimen translate into the identical CDR3. The J gene is TRBJ2-7, the V gene TRBV27; 9 nucleotides line up with TRBD1. Trimming took 6 bases from V and 4 from J; bases not matched to a gene: 4. The CDR3 consists of 13 residues. From germline, CDR1 is MNHEY and CDR2 SMNVEV (reference sequence). This CDR3 reads CASSPDRGYEQYF. CDR3 sequence (DNA): TGTGCCAGCAGCCCGGACAGGGGTTACGAGCAGTACTTC.

The chain joins TRBV13 to TRBJ1-4, with 7 bases aligning to TRBD1. The germline gives CDR1 PRHDT, CDR2 FYEKMQ (reference sequence). The CDR3 runs to 18 residues. Germline trimming cut 4 bases from V and 1 base from J; bases unmatched to any gene: 12. CDR3 sequence (DNA): TGTGCCAGCAGCTCCTACAGGGGCAGGATAGGAACTAATGAAAAACTGTTTTTT. As protein: CASSSYRGRIGTNEKLFF. The full variable domain, completed using reference TRBV13 and TRBJ1-4, is AAGVIQSPRHLIKEKRETATLKCYPIPRHDTVYWYQQGPGQDPQFLISFYEKMQSDKGSIPDRFSAQQFSDYHSELNMSSLELGDSALYFCASSSYRGRIGTNEKLFFGSGTQLSVL.

The CDR3 coding sequence is TGTGCCAGCAGCTTAGTAGGGGGCGCAGATACGCAGTATTTT. Protein: CASSLVGGADTQYF. The chain carries TRBV7-6 and TRBJ2-3; 7 bases line up with TRBD1. Germline CDR1 reads SGHVS; CDR2 reads FNYEAQ. Germline trimming cut 1 base from V and 4 bases from J; bases unmatched to any gene: 2. The CDR3 runs to 14 residues.

V gene TRBV11-2 combines with J gene TRBJ2-5; no firm D call. The J call may be faulty, since TRBJ2-7 better matches the DNA end. The CDR3 extends over 12 amino acids. Germline V gives CDR1 SGHAT, CDR2 FQNNGV. The CDR3 region is CASSLVIYEQYF. The CDR3 bases are TGTGCCAGCAGCTTAGTGATTTACGAGCAGTACTTC.

The chain links TRBV6-5 to TRBJ1-2; 7 bases match TRBD1. CDR3 size: 14 residues. The ends lost 5 bases at V and 4 bases at J; junction bases unmatched: 7. CDR1 and CDR2 (germline): MNHEY, SVGAGI. The CDR3 region is CASSRLGGSYGYTF. In nucleotides, the CDR3 is TGTGCCAGCAGTCGTCTAGGGGGCAGCTATGGCTACACCTTC.

The chain uses TRBV27 and TRBJ2-7, with unresolved D. CDR1 and CDR2 (germline): MNHEY, SMNVEV (reference sequence). The V end lost 6 bases, the J end lost 3 bases, and 12 bases lay between the germline ends. This CDR3 has 13 amino acids. CDR3 coding DNA: TGTGCCAGCAGGGATCAGTTGTTCTACGAGCAGTACTTC. Its protein product is CASRDQLFYEQYF.

The rearrangement uses TRBV4-2 and TRBJ2-3; 9 bases align to TRBD2. The trim removed 1 base at V and 4 bases at J, leaving 6 bases unmatched. From germline, CDR1 is LGHNA and CDR2 YNFKEQ. There are 16 residues in the CDR3. CDR3 nucleotide sequence: TGTGCCAGCAGCCAAGTGCCTAGCGGGGCCTCAGATACGCAGTATTTT. It is translated as CASSQVPSGASDTQYF.

This chain links TRBV4-1 with TRBJ1-5; no firm D call. Trimming shortened V by 3 bases and J by 4 bases, and 19 bases separated the two germline ends. The CDR3 is 17 residues long. CDR1 is MGHRA, CDR2 YSYEKL, per germline. CDR3 loop: CASSQATEGWENQPQHF. The CDR3 DNA reads TGCGCCAGCAGCCAGGCCACCGAAGGATGGGAGAATCAGCCCCAGCATTTT.

The genes are TRBV28 and TRBJ1-3; no reliable D call. Germline V gene lookup returns CDR1 MDHEN and CDR2 SYDVKM. The CDR3 has 14 amino acids. Trimming removed 7 bases from V and 7 bases from J, with 17 bases in between. In DNA, the CDR3 is TGTGCCAGCAAGCCTTTCTCAGGCGGGAACACCATATATTTT. Its protein is CASKPFSGGNTIYF. Full variable domain (rest looked up from reference TRBV28 and TRBJ1-3): DVKVTQSSRYLVKRTGEKVFLECVQDMDHENMFWYRQDPGLGLRLIYFSYDVKMKEKGDIPEGYSVSREKKERFSLILESASTNQTSMYLCASKPFSGGNTIYFGEGSWLTVV.

The chain links TRBV11-1 to TRBJ2-1; the match to TRBD2 covers 13 bases. V shed 4 bases, J shed 2 bases, and the junction held 2 bases outside the gene matches. Germline-derived CDR1 and CDR2 are SGHAT and FQDESV (reference sequence). The CDR3 covers 16 residues. The CDR3 coding sequence is TGTGCCAGCAGCTCACTAGCGGGAGGGCCCTACAATGAGCAGTTCTTC. This codes for CASSSLAGGPYNEQFF.

V gene TRBV6-5 combines with J gene TRBJ2-7; 8 positions match TRBD1. This CDR3 is built from 15 residues. Germline CDR1 is MNHEY and CDR2 is SVGAGI. V shed 2 bases and J 4 bases; nucleotides not matched to a gene: 7. The CDR3 protein is CASSYRGQGGYEQYF. CDR3 coding DNA: TGTGCCAGCAGTTACAGAGGACAGGGCGGGTACGAGCAGTACTTC.

The V gene is TRBV5-5, the J gene TRBJ2-5; maybe TRBD2 (6 bases). The CDR3 totals 12 residues. Germline CDR1 reads SGHKS; CDR2 reads YYEKEE (reference sequence). V was clipped by 2 bases and J by 10 bases, with 12 bases between them. CDR3 DNA: TGTGCCAGCAGCTTCGAGCGGGCGATCCAGTACTTC. Translating gives CASSFERAIQYF.

This rearrangement joins TRBV27 to TRBJ2-5, with 8 bases matching TRBD2. Germline values: CDR1 MNHEY, CDR2 SMNVEV (reference sequence). The CDR3 loop spans 12 amino acids. V gave up 9 bases and J gave up 5 bases; unmatched junction bases: 5. The CDR3 bases are TGTGCCAGTGGACTAGCTAGGGAGACCCAGTACTTC. Its translation: CASGLARETQYF.

The chain uses TRBV27 and TRBJ1-2; 8 positions match TRBD1. The germline V gene has CDR1 MNHEY and CDR2 SMNVEV (reference sequence). With 7 bases clipped from V and 5 bases from J, the junction kept 9 bases outside the gene matches. The CDR3 contains 14 residues. In DNA, the CDR3 is TGTGCCAGCAAGGACAGGGAAAATTGGTATGGCTACACCTTC. Its translation: CASKDRENWYGYTF.

V is TRBV28 and J is TRBJ2-7, with 10 positions matching TRBD2. CDR1 is MDHEN and CDR2 is SYDVKM in the germline V gene. Trimming at V came to 5 bases and at J to 3 bases, leaving 4 bases not matched to a gene. The CDR3 extends over 14 amino acids. The CDR3 sequence: CASSPSGSHYEQYF. The CDR3 nucleotides read TGTGCCAGCAGTCCTAGCGGGAGCCACTACGAGCAGTACTTC.

The CDR3 nucleotides are TGTGCCAGCAGTTACTCGGACGGGGGGGAAGGCTACACCTTC. Translating it yields CASSYSDGGEGYTF. The chain is built from TRBV6-5 and TRBJ1-2; possibly TRBD1 for D (5 bases). V was pared by 0 bases and J by 8 bases, with 13 bases between. The germline CDR1 and CDR2 sequences are MNHEY and SVGAGI. The CDR3 loop spans 14 amino acids.

The chain couples TRBV9 to TRBJ2-7; D remains ambiguous. Germline CDR1 reads SGDLS; CDR2 reads YYNGEE. Deletions cut 3 bases from V and 5 bases from J, with 15 bases between. CDR3 size: 14 residues. In DNA, the CDR3 is TGTGCCAGCAGCGAGACGGGTGGAGTGGACGAGCAGTACTTC. Translating gives CASSETGGVDEQYF.

This sequence joins TRBV5-3 and TRBJ1-2; possibly TRBD1 for D (6 bases). TRBV5-3 is designated an ORF whose function remains uncertain. The germline V and J ends were trimmed by 1 base and 2 bases, with 15 bases remaining between them. The CDR3 is 16 residues long. DNA for the CDR3: TGTGCCAGAAGCTTGATGGGAACAGGGAGGAACTATGGCTACACCTTC. Translated, it gives CARSLMGTGRNYGYTF.

This chain joins TRBV5-1 and TRBJ2-3, with a tentative D call TRBD1 (5 bases). The ends were cut back, 1 base at V and 5 bases at J, with 17 bases in the middle. The CDR3 sequence is 16 residues long. Germline assignment: CDR1 SGHRS and CDR2 YFSETQ. CDR3 region: CASSLQGQGVKDTQYF. CDR3 nucleotide sequence: TGCGCCAGCAGCTTGCAAGGGCAGGGTGTGAAAGATACGCAGTATTTT.

The CDR3 DNA reads as TGTGCCAGTAGGGGTGTTGAGGGGTACGGGGCCAACGTCCTGACTTTC. Encoded protein: CASRGVEGYGANVLTF. V usage is TRBV19 and J usage is TRBJ2-6; D might be TRBD1 or TRBD2, each matching 5 bases. Germline CDR1 LNHDA, CDR2 SQIVND (reference sequence). The V end lost 6 bases, the J end lost 4 bases, and 16 bases lay between the germline ends. This CDR3 is built from 16 residues.

The chain links TRBV15 to TRBJ1-1; no clear D gene. The V and J ends lost 3 bases and 0 bases respectively, with 14 bases between them. Germline V lookup: CDR1 LNHNV, CDR2 YYDKDF (reference sequence). The CDR3 contains 16 residues. CDR3 DNA: TGTGCCACCAGCAGCTTACCAGGAATCATGAACACTGAAGCTTTCTTT. The encoded protein is CATSSLPGIMNTEAFF.